The next 22 T cell receptor beta chains were all read from a single sample in a study of blood T cell repertoires in COVID-19. Method: immunoSEQ multiplex PCR; TCRdb's copy keeps in-frame clones and lacks some. Among some 300,000 clones listed, roughly 89% were seen once. The sample comprised peripheral blood. The receptors were sampled from a woman aged 40 to 50 with COVID-19, enrolled during active disease.

This clone has a single count. J is TRBJ2-5 and V is TRBV30; D remains unclear. Trimming stripped 2 bases from V and 7 bases from J, with 11 bases between. The CDR3 has 12 residues. CDR1 is GTSNPN, CDR2 SVGIG, per germline (reference sequence). The CDR3 protein is CAWSLPSRTQYF. For the CDR3, the DNA is TGTGCCTGGAGTCTCCCTTCCCGGACCCAGTACTTC.

The rearrangement joins TRBV5-1 to TRBJ1-6; 10 nucleotides align to TRBD1. This CDR3 region has 17 residues. The V gene end was trimmed by 4 bases and the J gene end by 9 bases; junction bases not matched to a gene: 13. Germline CDR1 SGHRS, CDR2 YFSETQ. CDR3 region: CASSRGQGSLQGSPLHF. The CDR3 DNA follows: TGCGCCAGCAGCAGGGGACAGGGGAGCTTGCAGGGTTCACCCCTCCACTTT.

This chain links TRBV19 with TRBJ2-7; D is possibly TRBD1 (5 bases). Germline V gene lookup returns CDR1 LNHDA and CDR2 SQIVND (reference sequence). V gave up 4 bases and J gave up 0 bases, with 13 bases separating them. The CDR3 has 15 residues. The CDR3 sequence is CASSNRGRSSYEQYF. The CDR3 coding sequence is TGTGCCAGTAGTAATAGGGGTCGAAGCTCCTACGAGCAGTACTTC.

The gene calls are TRBV5-4 and TRBJ2-2; D is unclear. This CDR3 contains 13 residues. Germline V gene sequence: CDR1 SGHNT, CDR2 YYREEE (reference sequence). V shed 3 bases and J shed 6 bases, with 9 bases lying between them. The CDR3 region has the DNA TGTGCCAGCAGCTCCATTGTCCCCGGGGAGCTGTTTTTT. This codes for CASSSIVPGELFF.

There are a few counts of this clone. The CDR3 coding sequence is TGTGCCAGAAGCCCAAGGAGAAGCCGTGGCACTAGCACAGATACGCAGTATTTT. Amino acid sequence: CARSPRRSRGTSTDTQYF. V is TRBV5-3 and J is TRBJ2-3; D not resolved. TRBV5-3 is recorded as an ORF, its role being uncertain. V was trimmed by 4 bases and J by 0 bases, leaving 21 bases between them. The CDR3 extends over 18 amino acids.

The V call is TRBV28, the J call TRBJ2-7; 8 positions match TRBD1. Germline CDR1 MDHEN, CDR2 SYDVKM. The CDR3 runs to 16 residues. V lost 4 bases and J lost 2; bases outside the gene matches: 10. The CDR3 DNA reads as TGTGCCAGCAGTTCAGTCAGGGGGCGAGGGACCTACGAGCAGTACTTC. Its protein is CASSSVRGRGTYEQYF.

For the CDR3, the DNA is TGTGCCAGCAGTGACTCGTTGGACAATAATGAAAAACTGTTTTTT. Encoded protein: CASSDSLDNNEKLFF. The rearrangement links TRBV6-4 to TRBJ1-4; a weak D match, TRBD1 (5 bases). This CDR3 has 15 amino acids. Germline values: CDR1 MRHNA, CDR2 SNTAGT. The germline V and J ends were trimmed by 0 bases and 4 bases, with 9 bases remaining between them.

J is TRBJ1-4 and V is TRBV4-3; D gene unclear. The V gene's germline CDR1 is LGHNA and CDR2 YSLEER. V lost 0 bases and J 8 bases, leaving 19 bases between the germline ends. This CDR3 is built from 17 residues. CDR3 in DNA: TGCGCCAGCAGCCAAGAGATGGCGGGCGGACTCCGGGAAAAACTGTTTTTT. It specifies CASSQEMAGGLREKLFF.

The V gene is TRBV7-2, the J gene TRBJ1-5, with 12 positions matching TRBD1. The CDR3 is 15 residues long. From germline, CDR1 is SGHTA and CDR2 FQGNSA. V lost 6 bases and J lost 6; bases outside the gene matches: 6. The DNA of the CDR3 is TGTGCCAGCAGACCCGGGACAGGGGGCGGTCAGCCCCAGCATTTT. It translates to CASRPGTGGGQPQHF.

This clone appeared once. The chain is built from TRBV19 and TRBJ1-3, with D perhaps matching TRBD1 (5 bases). The CDR3 consists of 15 residues. Trimming cost V 7 bases and J 0 bases, with 13 bases left between them. Germline CDR1 LNHDA, CDR2 SQIVND (reference sequence). The CDR3 spells CASTRQYNSGNTIYF. The DNA of the CDR3 is TGTGCCAGTACCAGACAGTACAACTCTGGAAACACCATATATTTT. The full variable domain, rest sourced from reference TRBV19 and TRBJ1-3, is DGGITQSPKYLFRKEGQNVTLSCEQNLNHDAMYWYRQDPGQGLRLIYYSQIVNDFQKGDIAEGYSVSREKKESFPLTVTSAQKNPTAFYLCASTRQYNSGNTIYFGEGSWLTVV.

The gene calls are TRBV12-3 or TRBV12-4 and TRBJ1-1, with D unclear. V was pared by 6 bases and J by 5 bases, with 13 bases between. The CDR3 contains 13 residues. The CDR3 reads CASSYTGRTEAFF. The CDR3 coding sequence is TGTGCCAGCAGCTACACGGGGAGGACTGAAGCTTTCTTT.

J is TRBJ2-1 and V is TRBV4-3, with D possibly TRBD2 on 6 matching bases. The germline V and J ends were trimmed by 1 base and 5 bases, with 12 bases remaining between them. Looked up from germline, CDR1 is LGHNA and CDR2 is YSLEER. This CDR3 is built from 15 residues. The CDR3 spells CASSQARGRNNEQFF. The DNA of the CDR3 is TGCGCCAGCAGCCAAGCCCGGGGGAGGAACAATGAGCAGTTCTTC.

This clone was recorded once. The rearrangement uses TRBV6-1 and TRBJ1-1; D perhaps matches TRBD1 (6 bases). The length of the CDR3 is 13 residues. Germline lookup yields CDR1 MNHNS and CDR2 SASEGT. V was clipped by 0 bases and J by 10 bases, with 12 bases between them. In DNA form, the CDR3 reads TGTGCCAGCAGTGAAGCGGGCAGGGGAAGAGCTTTCTTT. This sequence encodes CASSEAGRGRAFF.

The chain employs TRBV5-1 and TRBJ1-5, with 8 bases aligning to TRBD1. The V gene end was trimmed by 0 bases and the J gene end by 7 bases; junction bases not matched to a gene: 9. CDR1 is SGHRS and CDR2 is YFSETQ in the germline V gene. This CDR3 region has 16 residues. The CDR3 DNA is TGCGCCAGCAGCTTGGCCCCCGACAGGGGAACCCAGCCCCAGCATTTT. It is translated as CASSLAPDRGTQPQHF.

The rearrangement joins TRBV6-2 or TRBV6-3 to TRBJ1-5; 7 bases map to TRBD1. Looked up from germline, CDR1 is MNHEY and CDR2 is SVGEGT. Unmatched junction bases numbered 8, after V lost 0 bases and J lost 6 bases. The CDR3 sequence is 16 residues long. The CDR3 reads CASSYSTSRGFQPQHF. The DNA of the CDR3 is TGTGCCAGCAGTTACTCGACATCCAGGGGGTTTCAGCCCCAGCATTTT.

The chain uses TRBV2 and TRBJ1-6, with D unclear. The germline gives CDR1 SNHLY, CDR2 FYNNEI. The CDR3 length is 16 residues. Trimming shortened V by 4 bases and J by 0 bases, and 10 bases separated the two germline ends. CDR3 loop: CASSGHGSSYNSPLHF. The CDR3 DNA follows: TGTGCCAGCAGTGGACACGGCAGCTCCTATAATTCACCCCTCCACTTT.

V gene TRBV5-4 combines with J gene TRBJ2-5, with 14 nucleotides matching TRBD2. Unmatched junction bases numbered 4, after V lost 4 bases and J lost 5 bases. The germline gives CDR1 SGHNT, CDR2 YYREEE (reference sequence). This CDR3 is built from 15 residues. The CDR3 region is CASSPGLAGAETQYF. CDR3 nucleotides: TGTGCCAGCAGCCCGGGACTAGCGGGAGCGGAGACCCAGTACTTC.

The rearrangement links TRBV7-2 to TRBJ2-7; 10 nucleotides agree with TRBD2. The germline CDR1 and CDR2 sequences are SGHTA and FQGNSA. Trimming removed 3 bases from V and 4 bases from J; junction bases left unmatched: 6. The CDR3 totals 15 residues. CDR3 loop: CASSLKRGGLYEQYF. The CDR3 DNA reads TGTGCCAGCAGCTTGAAGCGGGGGGGCCTGTACGAGCAGTACTTC.

This sequence joins TRBV6-2 or TRBV6-3 and TRBJ2-5, with TRBD1 as a possible D gene (5 bases). Germline V gene lookup returns CDR1 MNHEY and CDR2 SVGEGT. The CDR3 spans 13 residues. Trimming removed 4 bases at V and 1 base at J, with 7 bases between. CDR3 nucleotides: TGTGCCAGCAGTTGGGGCATCCAAGAGACCCAGTACTTC. Translation gives CASSWGIQETQYF.

The chain couples TRBV7-6 to TRBJ2-7; TRBD2 agrees at 7 bases. CDR1 is SGHVS, CDR2 FNYEAQ, per germline. The CDR3 is 18 amino acids. V lost 5 bases and J lost 2; bases outside the gene matches: 18. This CDR3 is CASSTTRGFSSLTYEQYF. Here the CDR3 DNA reads TGTGCCAGCAGCACTACGCGGGGGTTTTCTAGCCTTACCTACGAGCAGTACTTC.

This clone occurred a few times. V and J are TRBV10-3 and TRBJ2-1; 7 nucleotides align to TRBD2. This CDR3 has 16 amino acids. Germline V gives CDR1 ENHRY, CDR2 SYGVKD. The junction had 4 bases not matched to a gene; V was cut back by 2 bases and J by 0 bases. Here the CDR3 DNA reads TGTGCCATCAGTGAGAGAGGCGGGAGCTCCTACAATGAGCAGTTCTTC. Translation: CAISERGGSSYNEQFF.

The rearrangement uses TRBV5-1 and TRBJ2-7; 9 bases match TRBD1. Germline CDR1 and CDR2: SGHRS and YFSETQ. CDR3 length: 16 residues. Losses at the gene ends were 3 bases for V and 7 bases for J; bases not matched to a gene: 14. The CDR3 DNA is TGCGCCAGCAGCTCCCGCGGGGGCAGACAGGGGGATGAGCAGTACTTC. Translating gives CASSSRGGRQGDEQYF.